This TCR beta chain was sequenced during a study of blood T cell repertoires in COVID-19. Study in general: Samples of COVID-19 (acute and convalescent) were obtained from the United States, Italy and Spain. In each case, the material was cDNA or gDNA derived from T cells, B-cell-depleted T cells, or PBMCs.

Study processing details: Amplification with reference gene primers provided the estimates of nucleated cell counts. Measured with immunoSEQ multiplex PCR; TCRdb has only the in-frame clones, and not every one. V, J and clone size derive from that table, while D and trimming were established from the DNA sequence. The sample consists of about 42,000 clones, approximately 91% of them appearing once. The ends were cut back, 2 bases at V and 3 bases at J, with 13 bases in the middle. The CDR3 totals 15 residues. CDR1 LGHNA and CDR2 YSLEER come from the germline V gene. The sequenced sample was peripheral blood. The chain has TRBV4-3 and TRBJ1-1; a possible D gene is TRBD1 (5 bases). The origin of this receptor is a human donor in a cohort sampled during active COVID-19. CDR3 DNA sequence: TGCGCCAGCAGCCAAAATGCAGGAGGGGACACTGAAGCTTTCTTT. It codes for CASSQNAGGDTEAFF.